Listed below are T cell receptor beta chains from one sample, sequenced in a study of T cell repertoires in cytomegalovirus infection. TCRdb called the reads again in MiXCR, with one record for every CDR3 protein. The sample carries 450,000 to 600,000 distinct CDR3 sequences, about 39% recorded once. Antigens of these TCRs are unknown. This specimen was cultured PBMCs, taken from culture after CMV antigen stimulation. The receptors stem from a human donor in good health (CMV status not recorded). Some clones in this sample may be carry-over from other donors' samples. Each CDR3 is given with its conserved first and last residue. Fields, in order: J gene, D gene, clone size, V gene, CDR3 length, CDR3 DNA, CDR3 protein. A D gene is named only where the DNA matches it firmly. Some rows mark clone size as missing; the rest say once, few, many or name a class of expanded clone.

J: TRBJ2-7; D: .; size: .; V: TRBV29-1; length: 12; DNA: TGCAGCGCCGGGACGGCGTCCTACGAGCAGTACTTC; CDR3: CSAGTASYEQYF
J: TRBJ1-5; D: .; size: .; V: TRBV6-1; length: 15; DNA: TGTGCCAGCAGTGAGATCGGAGGGGTGGGGCAGCCCCAGCATTTT; CDR3: CASSEIGGVGQPQHF
J: TRBJ2-1; D: .; size: .; V: TRBV11-3; length: 13; DNA: TGTGCCAGCAGCTTAGCGGCCGACAATGAGCAGTTCTTC; CDR3: CASSLAADNEQFF
J: TRBJ2-2; D: .; size: once; V: TRBV18; length: 14; DNA: TGTGCCAGCTCACAAAGGACGGACACCGGGGAGCTGTTTTTT; CDR3: CASSQRTDTGELFF
J: TRBJ1-6; D: TRBD1; size: many; V: TRBV4-3; length: 15; DNA: TGCGCCAGCAGCCAAGAGGCAGGGGGCGTCTCACCCCTCCACTTT; CDR3: CASSQEAGGVSPLHF
J: TRBJ1-6; D: .; size: .; V: TRBV28; length: 20; DNA: TGTGCCAGCAGTCTCCTTGAGTTGGGACGGGTTAGCTCCTATAATTCACCCCTCCACTTT; CDR3: CASSLLELGRVSSYNSPLHF
J: TRBJ2-5; D: .; size: .; V: TRBV7-9; length: 14; DNA: TGTGCCAGCAGCGGCCCGGGGGATCGAGAGACCCAGTACTTC; CDR3: CASSGPGDRETQYF
J: TRBJ2-3; D: .; size: few; V: TRBV7-2; length: 16; DNA: TGTGCCAGCAGCCCCAGGGCAGGCCGGGGACCGGATACGCAGTATTTT; CDR3: CASSPRAGRGPDTQYF
J: TRBJ2-1; D: .; size: .; V: TRBV7-4; length: 15; DNA: TGTGCCAGCAGCTTAGGGGGGAACGGACCCAATGAGCAGTTCTTC; CDR3: CASSLGGNGPNEQFF
J: TRBJ2-5; D: .; size: .; V: TRBV7-2; length: 16; DNA: TGTGCCAGCAGCTTATGGTTCGGGGGCGATCAAGAGACCCAGTACTTC; CDR3: CASSLWFGGDQETQYF